This TCR beta chain was found in a study of blood T cells in healthy people across ages (dated by TCRdb to the mid-2010s). Looking at the study overall: In model experiments, template switching captured roughly one uniquely barcoded TCR beta cDNA molecule for every two T cells. For two donors (one aged 18 to 29 and one aged 80 or older), the study analyzed two additional independent replicas of 1 million unique cDNA reads from the same blood draw. The donors were divided into four age groups: young (average around 16 years), middle-aged (approximately 39), aged (about 60) and long-lived (approximately 74). Donors of different ages were randomly distributed across sequencing lanes to avoid experimental bias. Age-related changes in TCR beta repertoire diversity were measured in the study by deep sequencing normalized with unique cDNA molecular identifiers.

The donors were 40 or so Caucasian individuals from Russia, aged roughly 6 to 90 years, who were systemically healthy. Approximately 10 milliliters of peripheral blood were collected from each donor into EDTA-treated Vacutainer tubes. Ficoll-Paque density-gradient centrifugation was used to isolate PBMCs, with at least 6.5 million obtained per sample. Total RNA was extracted from PBMCs with Trizol reagent, with at least 6 micrograms obtained per sample. For every donor, an aliquot of PBMCs went through flow cytometry to measure the percentages of naive CD45RAhigh/CD27high T cells. Via the germline V gene, CDR1 is SGHTA and CDR2 FQGNSA. The CDR3 has 16 amino acids, counting the end cysteine and phenylalanine. Only CDR3 DNA remains: 48 bases, in frame from the first base. The V and J ends are trimmed by 0 bases and 1 base, leaving 11 bases between them. Paper-wide results and their limitations: Compared with the aged group, more naive CD4+ T cells, fewer expanded clones and increased TCR diversity were shown by the long-lived group, suggesting age selection. Estimates of total diversity based on one million sequenced T cells were regarded as lower bounds and as underestimates. As age increased, observed TCR beta diversity per million T cells dropped in a roughly linear way, and a significant reduction was already evident by age 40. The percentage of naive T cells measured by flow cytometry correlated strongly with observed TCR beta diversity. Because donor CMV infection status was unknown, age-related changes in expanded clonotypes were potentially confounded. Because profiling used bulk unsorted PBMCs, naive and antigen-experienced compartments could not be compared conclusively.

To prepare the library, 5' RACE was applied. The data were produced on an Illumina HiSeq 2500. A second PCR of roughly 6 to 11 cycles was performed with a sample-barcoded 5' primer and a J-beta primer mix. A template-switch 5' adaptor carrying 12 random nucleotides introduced a unique molecular identifier onto each TCR beta cDNA molecule. Each sample yielded at least 2.5 million CDR3-containing paired-end reads. First-strand cDNA synthesis was performed from all RNA using the Mint cDNA synthesis kit, with priming by a TRBC-specific oligonucleotide. After uracil-DNA glycosylase treatment, a first 18-cycle PCR used universal primers M1SS and BC2_uni_R on all cDNA. For the original study's pipeline: For normalization, 1 million high-quality reads were randomly selected from each sample, with every read carrying a distinct molecular identifier. Instead of being binned into consensus sequences, reads with shared molecular identifiers were discarded. MiTCR, run with a Q25 quality threshold and the strictest error-elimination algorithm, handled CDR3 identification, clonotype clustering and error correction. A nonparametric unseen species model using Euler transformation provided a lower-bound estimate of total TCR beta diversity. The raw public reads went through TCRdb reprocessing: fastp at Q25, MiXCR clone calling, in-frame beta chains kept. CDR3 protein duplicates are merged, each entry listing the most common genes and DNA. TCRdb assigned the V and J calls; the authors' analysis was not used. This sample lists about 1,000,000 distinct CDR3 sequences; around 45% were detected once. Around 18% of the sample comes from the top ten.

About this clonotype itself: There is no known antigen for this receptor. Base qualities are not provided; no much larger clone lies one nucleotide away.

The chain was built from TRBV7-2 and TRBJ2-3; a tentative D call is TRBD2 (5 bases match). The sequence derives from a woman aged 55 to 70 in good health. The sequencing input was blood. The DNA sequence follows: TGTGCCAGCAGCTTAGCGGCGGGCCCAGGCACAGATACGCAGTATTTT. This yields the protein CASSLAAGPGTDTQYF.